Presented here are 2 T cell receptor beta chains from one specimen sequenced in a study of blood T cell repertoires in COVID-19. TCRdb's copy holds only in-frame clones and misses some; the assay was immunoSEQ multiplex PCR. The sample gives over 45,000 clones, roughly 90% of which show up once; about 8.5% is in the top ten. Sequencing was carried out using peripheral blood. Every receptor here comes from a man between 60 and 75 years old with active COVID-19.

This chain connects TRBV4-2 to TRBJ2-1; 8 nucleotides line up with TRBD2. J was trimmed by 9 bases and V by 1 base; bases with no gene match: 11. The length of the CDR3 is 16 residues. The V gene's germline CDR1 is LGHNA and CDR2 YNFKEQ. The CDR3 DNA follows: TGTGCCAGCAGCCAAGTTGGACTAGCCAAGCGGGGTGAGCAGTTCTTC. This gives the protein CASSQVGLAKRGEQFF.

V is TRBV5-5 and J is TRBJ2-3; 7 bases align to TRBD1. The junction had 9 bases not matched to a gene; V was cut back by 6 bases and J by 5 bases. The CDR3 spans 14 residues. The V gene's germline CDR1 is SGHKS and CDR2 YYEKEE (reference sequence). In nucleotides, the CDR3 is TGTGCCAGCATGAGGGGGCAGGGGAGAGATACGCAGTATTTT. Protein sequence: CASMRGQGRDTQYF.